One sample yielded the 20 T cell receptor beta chains listed below, sequenced in a study of cytomegalovirus exposure and HLA in healthy donors. PCR employed 60 Vbeta and 13 Jbeta primers. The assay was immunoSEQ multiplex PCR, and TCRdb's table has in-frame clones only and misses some. Altogether under 100,000 clones are present, more than 60% being singletons, with the ten largest covering roughly 1.9%. What was sequenced was PBMCs. The source of these receptors is a boy aged 5-17 years in good health and CMV-seronegative.

J is TRBJ2-7 and V is TRBV27; weak D call: TRBD2 (6 bases). The germline V gene encodes CDR1 MNHEY and CDR2 SMNVEV (reference sequence). The CDR3 runs to 14 residues. V lost 7 bases to trimming and J lost 0 bases, with 13 bases between them. The CDR3 region has the DNA TGTGCCAGCAAACTGGGACTCCTCTCCTACGAGCAGTACTTC. It specifies CASKLGLLSYEQYF.

This clone was found a few times. The chain has TRBV5-1 and TRBJ1-2; the D gene is possibly TRBD1 (5 bases). The germline V gene encodes CDR1 SGHRS and CDR2 YFSETQ. The CDR3 contains 14 residues. The ends were cut back, 3 bases at V and 6 bases at J, with 15 bases in the middle. The CDR3 reads CASSSEPGSHGYTF. Here the CDR3 DNA reads TGCGCCAGCAGCTCCGAGCCAGGGTCTCATGGCTACACCTTC. The full variable domain, completed using reference TRBV5-1 and TRBJ1-2, is KAGVTQTPRYLIKTRGQQVTLSCSPISGHRSVSWYQQTPGQGLQFLFEYFSETQRNKGNFPGRFSGRQFSNSRSEMNVSTLELGDSALYLCASSSEPGSHGYTFGSGTRLTVV.

This chain joins TRBV15 and TRBJ2-1; tentative D call: TRBD2 (7 bases). Trimming stripped 3 bases from V and 3 bases from J, with 21 bases between. This CDR3 spans 18 amino acids. Germline V gene lookup returns CDR1 LNHNV and CDR2 YYDKDF (reference sequence). The CDR3 sequence: CATSSPASGGSFYNEQFF. CDR3 sequence (DNA): TGTGCCACCAGCAGTCCCGCTTCGGGGGGCTCTTTCTACAATGAGCAGTTCTTC.

The chain recombines TRBV6-4 with TRBJ1-1; a possible D gene is TRBD1 (6 bases). Germline lookup yields CDR1 MRHNA and CDR2 SNTAGT. Trimming left V 3 bases short and J 6 bases short, with 11 bases between. This CDR3 contains 13 residues. The CDR3 reads CASSERGGPEAFF. The CDR3 region has the DNA TGTGCCAGCAGTGAGAGGGGGGGACCTGAAGCTTTCTTT.

This CDR3 reads CASSLGTSGSYNEQFF. The CDR3 nucleotides read TGCGCCAGCAGCTTGGGGACTAGCGGCTCCTACAATGAGCAGTTCTTC. V and J are TRBV5-1 and TRBJ2-1; 10 nucleotides match TRBD2. CDR1 is SGHRS and CDR2 is YFSETQ in the germline V gene. The CDR3 runs to 16 residues. V lost 0 bases to trimming and J lost 0 bases; unmatched junction nucleotides: 0.

The chain employs TRBV6-6 and TRBJ1-1, with D uncertain. The CDR3 contains 14 residues. From germline, CDR1 is MNHNY and CDR2 SVGAGI (reference sequence). The V end was cut by 0 bases, the J end by 4 bases, with 9 bases between. In DNA form, the CDR3 reads TGTGCCAGCAGTTACTCTAAACAGACCACTGAAGCTTTCTTT. Its protein product is CASSYSKQTTEAFF.

This clone was seen only once. J is TRBJ1-1 and V is TRBV18; D is unclear. CDR3 length: 16 amino acids. The V end was cut by 2 bases, the J end by 1 base, with 14 bases between. CDR1 and CDR2 from the germline V gene are KGHSH and LQKENI. The CDR3 coding sequence is TGTGCCAGCTCACCAACTGGAGGCGGTAAGAACACTGAAGCTTTCTTT. Translation gives CASSPTGGGKNTEAFF.

The rearrangement uses TRBV6-5 and TRBJ2-7; the D is unclear. CDR3 length: 13 residues. V lost 6 bases and J lost 2, with 11 bases in between. From germline, CDR1 is MNHEY and CDR2 SVGAGI. CDR3 in amino acids: CASSPVHTYEQYF. CDR3 DNA: TGTGCCAGCAGCCCCGTCCACACCTACGAGCAGTACTTC.

The chain combines TRBV29-1 with TRBJ1-4, with 8 bases lining up with TRBD1. V shed 6 bases, J shed 4 bases, and the junction held 4 bases outside the gene matches. The CDR3 is made up of 13 amino acids. Germline CDR1 and CDR2: SQVTM and ANQGSEA. In nucleotides, the CDR3 is TGCAGCGTCGGACAGGGTAATAATGAAAAACTGTTTTTT. Encoded protein: CSVGQGNNEKLFF.

The rearrangement uses TRBV28 and TRBJ1-6, with 9 bases matching TRBD1. Germline-derived CDR1 and CDR2 are MDHEN and SYDVKM. With 6 bases clipped from V and 9 bases from J, the junction kept 9 bases outside the gene matches. The CDR3 covers 15 residues. The CDR3 reads CASRTDRGRGSPLHF. CDR3 sequence (DNA): TGTGCCAGCAGGACGGACAGGGGACGAGGTTCACCCCTCCACTTT.

This CDR3 reads CASSQAVTGTTNEKLFF. CDR3 sequence (DNA): TGCGCCAGCAGCCAAGCTGTGACAGGGACAACTAATGAAAAACTGTTTTTT. The gene calls are TRBV4-3 and TRBJ1-4; TRBD1 aligns across 7 bases. CDR1 LGHNA and CDR2 YSLEER come from the germline V gene. This CDR3 contains 17 residues. Trimming cost V 1 base and J 0 bases; bases outside gene matches: 5.

The chain is built from TRBV19 and TRBJ1-1; 8 nucleotides align to TRBD1. Germline CDR1 reads LNHDA; CDR2 reads SQIVND (reference sequence). The CDR3 loop spans 14 amino acids. V was clipped by 3 bases and J by 3 bases; unmatched bases: 3. The chain's CDR3 is CASSIQGAYTEAFF. CDR3 DNA: TGTGCCAGTAGTATCCAGGGGGCGTACACTGAAGCTTTCTTT.

J is TRBJ2-1 and V is TRBV5-8; weak D call: TRBD2 (6 bases). CDR3 length: 16 amino acids. CDR1 and CDR2 from the germline V gene are SGHTS and YDEGEE. Trimming cost V 2 bases and J 0 bases, with 12 bases left between them. This CDR3 reads CASSFTAGYSYNEQFF. In DNA form, the CDR3 reads TGTGCCAGCAGCTTCACTGCGGGGTACTCCTACAATGAGCAGTTCTTC. Full variable domain (remainder filled in from reference TRBV5-8 and TRBJ2-1): EAGVTQSPTHLIKTRGQQATLRCSPISGHTSVYWYQQALGLGLQFLLWYDEGEERNRGNFPPRFSGRQFPNYSSELNVNALELEDSALYLCASSFTAGYSYNEQFFGPGTRLTVL.

The rearrangement links TRBV19 to TRBJ2-1; D remains ambiguous. The CDR3 is 12 residues long. Germline V CDR1 and CDR2: LNHDA, SQIVND (reference sequence). V lost 1 base, J lost 7 bases, and 5 bases lay in between. This CDR3 is CASSIGGNEQFF. The CDR3 DNA is TGTGCCAGTAGTATAGGCGGAAATGAGCAGTTCTTC.

This sequence joins TRBV7-8 and TRBJ1-1; the D is unclear. Germline CDR1 reads SGHVS; CDR2 reads FQNEAQ. The CDR3 consists of 15 residues. Trimming shortened V by 1 base and J by 0 bases, and 9 bases separated the two germline ends. The CDR3 bases are TGTGCCAGCAGCTTAGTCCCAAACATGAACACTGAAGCTTTCTTT. Translation gives CASSLVPNMNTEAFF. Filled out from reference TRBV7-8 and TRBJ1-1, the complete variable domain reads GAGVSQSPRYKVAKRGQDVALRCDPISGHVSLFWYQQALGQGPEFLTYFQNEAQLDKSGLPSDRFFAERPEGSVSTLKIQRTQQEDSAVYLCASSLVPNMNTEAFFGQGTRLTVV.

This clone has only one observation. This sequence joins TRBV9 and TRBJ1-2; a weak D match, TRBD1 (5 bases). The CDR3 contains 14 residues. In germline, CDR1 is SGDLS, CDR2 YYNGEE. Trimming took off 0 bases at V and 6 bases at J, with 12 bases between the two ends. CDR3 loop: CASSVAVQAHGYTF. In DNA, the CDR3 is TGTGCCAGCAGCGTAGCTGTACAGGCCCATGGCTACACCTTC.

A few counts support this clone. The genes are TRBV7-9 and TRBJ1-1; D is perhaps TRBD1 (6 bases). V lost 4 bases and J 1 base, leaving 22 bases between the germline ends. This CDR3 contains 18 residues. CDR1 is SEHNR, CDR2 FQNEAQ, per germline (reference sequence). The CDR3 nucleotides are TGTGCCAGCAGCTCGACAGGTTTAACCCTTGACCCGAACACTGAAGCTTTCTTT. Translating it yields CASSSTGLTLDPNTEAFF.

J is TRBJ1-2 and V is TRBV30, with D unresolved. This CDR3 is built from 15 residues. Germline assignment: CDR1 GTSNPN and CDR2 SVGIG (reference sequence). V was shortened by 4 bases and J by 0 bases, with 15 bases between the two germline ends. CDR3 nucleotides: TGTGCCTGGATTCCCCACAGTTATTCTAACTATGGCTACACCTTC. Translation: CAWIPHSYSNYGYTF.

This clone was detected once. CDR3 sequence: CASTSGGVYEQYF. CDR3 bases: TGTGCCAGCACCTCTGGAGGGGTCTACGAGCAGTACTTC. The chain uses TRBV7-9 and TRBJ2-7, with D possibly being TRBD2 (6 bases). The CDR3 consists of 13 residues. Germline assignment: CDR1 SEHNR and CDR2 FQNEAQ (reference sequence). The V end lost 7 bases, the J end lost 3 bases, and 13 bases lay between the germline ends. Full variable domain (missing parts from reference TRBV7-9 and TRBJ2-7): DTGVSQNPRHKITKRGQNVTFRCDPISEHNRLYWYRQTLGQGPEFLTYFQNEAQLEKSRLLSDRFSAERPKGSFSTLEIQRTEQGDSAMYLCASTSGGVYEQYFGPGTRLTVT.

This chain joins TRBV6-4 and TRBJ1-5; D might be TRBD1 (6 bases). The germline V gene encodes CDR1 MRHNA and CDR2 SNTAGT. The CDR3 is made up of 14 amino acids. Trimming shortened V by 4 bases and J by 6 bases, and 13 bases separated the two germline ends. CDR3 coding DNA: TGTGCCAGCAGTGCCCTCAGGGGCGCTCAGCCCCAGCATTTT. Its protein is CASSALRGAQPQHF.